These 25 T cell receptor beta chains were all obtained from the same sample, sequenced in a study of cytomegalovirus exposure and HLA in healthy donors. The PCR was carried out with 60 Vbeta primers and 13 Jbeta primers. Here immunoSEQ multiplex PCR was the method, and the copy in TCRdb shows in-frame clones only, minus some. The sample lists roughly 170,000 clones; 84% were seen once. Material for sequencing was PBMCs. Every receptor here comes from a man younger than 40 in good health and CMV-seronegative.

The J gene is TRBJ2-1, the V gene TRBV7-9; 8 nucleotides match TRBD2. Germline lookup yields CDR1 SEHNR and CDR2 FQNEAQ (reference sequence). After removal of 6 bases from V and 3 bases from J, the junction contained 7 bases not matched to a gene. The CDR3 is made up of 15 amino acids. CDR3 sequence reads: CASRPSGGFYNEQFF. CDR3 DNA: TGTGCCAGCAGGCCCAGCGGGGGCTTCTACAATGAGCAGTTCTTC.

The chain couples TRBV25-1 to TRBJ1-6; D is perhaps TRBD1 (6 bases). The CDR3 spans 15 residues. The V and J ends lost 3 bases and 9 bases respectively, with 15 bases between them. Germline CDR1 is MGHDK and CDR2 is SYGVNS. CDR3 residues: CASSDVGRGISPLHF. Here the CDR3 DNA reads TGTGCCAGCAGTGACGTCGGCAGGGGTATTTCACCCCTCCACTTT.

This chain joins TRBV7-2 and TRBJ1-4; TRBD1 aligns across 7 bases. The V gene's germline CDR1 is SGHTA and CDR2 FQGNSA. The length of the CDR3 is 15 residues. The V gene end was trimmed by 5 bases and the J gene end by 7 bases; junction bases not matched to a gene: 10. The CDR3, as DNA: TGTGCCAGCAGCCCCCTAGGTAGGGGGCTTGAAAAACTGTTTTTT. The encoded protein is CASSPLGRGLEKLFF.

In this sample, this clone turned up once. V and J are TRBV7-3 and TRBJ2-2, with 11 nucleotides matching TRBD2. The germline V gene has CDR1 SGHTA and CDR2 FQGTGA. The CDR3 runs to 15 residues. V lost 2 bases to trimming and J lost 6 bases; unmatched junction nucleotides: 2. The CDR3 bases are TGTGCCAGCAGCTTAGAACTAGCGGGAGCCGGGGAGCTGTTTTTT. The encoded protein is CASSLELAGAGELFF.

J is TRBJ2-5 and V is TRBV30; 10 bases map to TRBD2. Unmatched junction bases numbered 8, after V lost 5 bases and J lost 2 bases. The CDR3 consists of 15 residues. Per the germline V gene, CDR1 is GTSNPN and CDR2 is SVGIG (reference sequence). The CDR3 bases are TGTGCCTGGGGAGCGGGAGGGGAAGGGCAAGAGACCCAGTACTTC. Protein product: CAWGAGGEGQETQYF.

The chain links TRBV13 to TRBJ2-7, with D perhaps matching TRBD2 (6 bases). Trimming left V 0 bases short and J 4 bases short, with 13 bases between. Germline V lookup: CDR1 PRHDT, CDR2 FYEKMQ (reference sequence). This CDR3 spans 15 amino acids. The CDR3 DNA follows: TGTGCCAGCAGCTTAGGCCGCGGGACCGTTTACGAGCAGTACTTC. Its translation: CASSLGRGTVYEQYF.

J is TRBJ2-3 and V is TRBV7-2; the match to TRBD2 covers 7 bases. V trimming: 3 bases; J trimming: 3 bases; junction bases outside the gene matches: 6. The CDR3 length is 15 residues. Germline CDR1 SGHTA, CDR2 FQGNSA. CDR3 bases: TGTGCCAGCAGCTTCCAGCGGGGAGAGACAGATACGCAGTATTTT. Its translation: CASSFQRGETDTQYF.

The rearrangement joins TRBV12-5 to TRBJ1-2; D not resolved. Germline CDR1 LGHNT, CDR2 FRNRAP. Trimming stripped 0 bases from V and 8 bases from J, with 13 bases between. The CDR3 has 14 residues. In DNA form, the CDR3 reads TGTGCTAGTGGTTTGGTAGAGCGAGGGAACGGCTACACCTTC. This encodes CASGLVERGNGYTF.

The chain links TRBV25-1 to TRBJ2-7; TRBD2 matches 11 bases. The length of the CDR3 is 15 residues. Trimming removed 6 bases from V and 0 bases from J; junction bases left unmatched: 4. Germline V gene data show CDR1 as MGHDK and CDR2 as SYGVNS. The CDR3 bases are TGTGCCAGCAGCCGACTAGCGGGGAGCTCCTACGAGCAGTACTTC. Encoded protein: CASSRLAGSSYEQYF.

The rearrangement joins TRBV9 to TRBJ1-1, with D unresolved. Per germline, CDR1 SGDLS and CDR2 YYNGEE. The CDR3 sequence is 15 residues long. The V end was cut by 0 bases, the J end by 1 base, with 10 bases between. CDR3 nucleotides: TGTGCCAGCAGCGTAGGCGGGATGAGGAACACTGAAGCTTTCTTT. This sequence encodes CASSVGGMRNTEAFF.

This clone appeared a few times. The chain recombines TRBV6-1 with TRBJ2-2; D gene ambiguous. The CDR3 covers 17 residues. Germline V lookup: CDR1 MNHNS, CDR2 SASEGT. Trimming shortened V by 0 bases and J by 3 bases, and 14 bases separated the two germline ends. The CDR3 reads CASSEANLLVDTGELFF. CDR3 bases: TGTGCCAGCAGTGAAGCGAATCTATTAGTTGACACCGGGGAGCTGTTTTTT.

This clone was counted a single time. The rearrangement joins TRBV28 to TRBJ2-7, with TRBD1 matching over 10 bases. The CDR3 totals 15 residues. The trim removed 6 bases at V and 6 bases at J, leaving 11 bases unmatched. In germline, CDR1 is MDHEN, CDR2 SYDVKM. The CDR3 region is CASRSPGQGMGEQYF. CDR3 DNA sequence: TGTGCCAGCAGGTCACCGGGACAGGGGATGGGCGAGCAGTACTTC.

The chain links TRBV7-8 to TRBJ1-4; maybe TRBD1 (5 bases). Germline loops: CDR1 SGHVS, CDR2 FQNEAQ. Trimming took off 3 bases at V and 7 bases at J, with 15 bases between the two ends. This CDR3 has 15 residues. CDR3 loop: CASSLGIGVGEKLFF. CDR3 in DNA: TGTGCCAGCAGCTTGGGTATAGGGGTGGGTGAAAAACTGTTTTTT.

The chain has TRBV10-1 and TRBJ2-1; 14 nucleotides agree with TRBD2. Trimming took 7 bases from V and 8 from J; bases not matched to a gene: 7. CDR1 is WNHNN and CDR2 is SYGVQD in the germline V gene (reference sequence). CDR3 length: 15 amino acids. CDR3 nucleotide sequence: TGCGCCAGCAAAGCCGGGACTAGCGGGGGCGATGAGCAGTTCTTC. This gives the protein CASKAGTSGGDEQFF.

This chain joins TRBV5-1 and TRBJ2-3, with D possibly TRBD1 on 7 matching bases. Trimming pared 4 bases from V and 4 bases from J, leaving 13 bases between. Germline V gene lookup returns CDR1 SGHRS and CDR2 YFSETQ. The CDR3 consists of 14 residues. The CDR3 loop reads CASSLGRGADTQYF. The CDR3 nucleotides read TGCGCCAGCAGCCTGGGCAGGGGGGCAGATACGCAGTATTTT.

In DNA form, the CDR3 reads TGTGCCAGCAGCTTAGAGGGCCGAAGGTGGGCCAAAAACATTCAGTACTTC. Its protein product is CASSLEGRRWAKNIQYF. The rearrangement links TRBV11-2 to TRBJ2-4; no reliable D call. V lost 0 bases, J lost 1 base, and 13 bases lay in between. This CDR3 is built from 17 residues. CDR1 is SGHAT and CDR2 is FQNNGV in the germline V gene.

The chain combines TRBV5-4 with TRBJ2-7; 15 nucleotides line up with TRBD2. Trimming cost V 4 bases and J 1 base; bases outside gene matches: 3. The CDR3 loop spans 16 amino acids. CDR1 and CDR2 (germline): SGHNT, YYREEE (reference sequence). Written as DNA, the CDR3 is TGTGCCAGCAGCCTAGGACTAGCGGGAGGGTCCTACGAGCAGTACTTC. Translating it yields CASSLGLAGGSYEQYF. The entire variable domain, with the rest obtained from reference TRBV5-4 and TRBJ2-7, is as follows: ETGVTQSPTHLIKTRGQQVTLRCSSQSGHNTVSWYQQALGQGPQFIFQYYREEENGRGNFPPRFSGLQFPNYSSELNVNALELDDSALYLCASSLGLAGGSYEQYFGPGTRLTVT.

The chain is built from TRBV7-8 and TRBJ2-7; D is possibly TRBD1 (5 bases). This CDR3 comprises 15 residues. The ends were cut back, 1 base at V and 2 bases at J, with 12 bases in the middle. From germline, CDR1 is SGHVS and CDR2 FQNEAQ. CDR3: CASSLGSGIPYEQYF. The CDR3 coding sequence is TGTGCCAGCAGCTTAGGCTCAGGGATCCCCTACGAGCAGTACTTC.

The rearrangement uses TRBV7-9 and TRBJ2-3; 8 positions agree with TRBD2. CDR1 and CDR2 (germline): SEHNR, FQNEAQ (reference sequence). The CDR3 runs 15 residues. Trimming at V came to 6 bases and at J to 1 base, leaving 6 bases not matched to a gene. Here the CDR3 DNA reads TGTGCCAGCAGGTTGGGGACTAGTCGCACAGATACGCAGTATTTT. It specifies CASRLGTSRTDTQYF.

V usage is TRBV6-6 and J usage is TRBJ2-7; D uncertain. Looked up from germline, CDR1 is MNHNY and CDR2 is SVGAGI (reference sequence). This CDR3 contains 14 residues. Deletions cut 1 base from V and 0 bases from J, with 7 bases between. In nucleotides, the CDR3 is TGTGCCAGCAGTTACTGGAGTAGCTCCTACGAGCAGTACTTC. Translating gives CASSYWSSSYEQYF.

CDR3 in DNA: TGTGCCATCAGACCCGCACAGGGCGCGAACACCGGGGAGCTGTTTTTT. Translated, it gives CAIRPAQGANTGELFF. The V call is TRBV10-3, the J call TRBJ2-2; weak D call: TRBD1 (6 bases). The germline V gene encodes CDR1 ENHRY and CDR2 SYGVKD. The CDR3 contains 16 residues. V was pared by 6 bases and J by 0 bases, with 14 bases between.

This clone has only one observation. The gene calls are TRBV6-4 and TRBJ2-1, with TRBD2 identical over 13 bases. Looked up from germline, CDR1 is MRHNA and CDR2 is SNTAGT. V lost 4 bases to trimming and J lost 6 bases; unmatched junction nucleotides: 3. This CDR3 contains 15 residues. For the CDR3, the DNA is TGTGCCAGCAGTGGACTAGCGGGAGGTCTCAATGAGCAGTTCTTC. Encoded protein: CASSGLAGGLNEQFF.

This chain links TRBV19 with TRBJ2-3; TRBD2 might be the D (7 bases). The CDR3 consists of 15 residues. V gave up 10 bases and J gave up 3 bases, with 20 bases separating them. From germline, CDR1 is LNHDA and CDR2 SQIVND (reference sequence). In DNA form, the CDR3 reads TGTGCCACCTCATGGGGGGGGCCAGGTACAGATACGCAGTATTTT. Amino acid sequence: CATSWGGPGTDTQYF.

This clone has just one count. The rearrangement uses TRBV4-2 and TRBJ2-1, with 7 bases fitting TRBD2. This CDR3 is built from 15 residues. Germline V lookup: CDR1 LGHNA, CDR2 YNFKEQ. The V and J ends lost 0 bases and 6 bases, in that order; junction bases with no gene match: 5. CDR3 DNA sequence: TGTGCCAGCAGCCAAGATAGGCTAGCGGCCAATGAGCAGTTCTTC. Amino acid sequence: CASSQDRLAANEQFF.

The genes are TRBV7-2 and TRBJ2-7; possible D gene TRBD1, 6 bases. Germline V lookup: CDR1 SGHTA, CDR2 FQGNSA. The V gene lost 4 bases and the J gene lost 3 bases, with 16 bases spanning the gap. The CDR3 consists of 15 residues. This CDR3 is CASSSTWTAYYEQYF. CDR3 in DNA: TGTGCCAGCAGCTCGACGTGGACAGCGTACTACGAGCAGTACTTC.